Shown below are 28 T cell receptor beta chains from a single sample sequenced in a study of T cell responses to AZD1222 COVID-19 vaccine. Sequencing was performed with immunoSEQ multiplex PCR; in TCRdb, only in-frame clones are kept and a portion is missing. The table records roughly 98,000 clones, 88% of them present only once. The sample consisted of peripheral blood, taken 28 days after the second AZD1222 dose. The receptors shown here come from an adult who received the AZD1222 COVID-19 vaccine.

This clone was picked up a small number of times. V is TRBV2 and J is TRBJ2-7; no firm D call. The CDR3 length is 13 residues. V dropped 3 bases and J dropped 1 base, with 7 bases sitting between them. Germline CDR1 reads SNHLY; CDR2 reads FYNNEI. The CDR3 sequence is CASSDGPSYEQYF. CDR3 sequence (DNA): TGTGCCAGCAGTGACGGACCTTCCTACGAGCAGTACTTC.

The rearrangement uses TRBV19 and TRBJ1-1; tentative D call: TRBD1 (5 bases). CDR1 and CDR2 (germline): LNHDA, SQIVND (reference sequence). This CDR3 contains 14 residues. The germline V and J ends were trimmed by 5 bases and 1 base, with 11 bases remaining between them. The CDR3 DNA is TGTGCCAGTAGTTGGGGACGGACGAACACTGAAGCTTTCTTT. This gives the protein CASSWGRTNTEAFF.

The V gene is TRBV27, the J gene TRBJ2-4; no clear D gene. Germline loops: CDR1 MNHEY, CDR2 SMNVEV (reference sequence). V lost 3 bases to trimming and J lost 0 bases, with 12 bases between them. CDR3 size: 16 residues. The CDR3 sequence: CASSLGRLLAKNIQYF. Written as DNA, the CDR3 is TGTGCCAGCAGTTTGGGTCGTCTACTAGCCAAAAACATTCAGTACTTC.

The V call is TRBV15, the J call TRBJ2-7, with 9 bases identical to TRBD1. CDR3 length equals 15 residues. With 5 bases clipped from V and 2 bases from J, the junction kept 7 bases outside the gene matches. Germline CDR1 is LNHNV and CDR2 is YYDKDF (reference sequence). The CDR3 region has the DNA TGTGCCACCAGCCCTCAGGGACAGGGAACCTACGAGCAGTACTTC. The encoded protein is CATSPQGQGTYEQYF.

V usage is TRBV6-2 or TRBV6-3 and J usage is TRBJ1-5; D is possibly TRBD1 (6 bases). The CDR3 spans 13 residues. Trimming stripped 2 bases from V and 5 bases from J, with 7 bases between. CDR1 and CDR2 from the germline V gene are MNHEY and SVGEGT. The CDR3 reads CASSYGGHQPQHF. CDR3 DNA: TGTGCCAGCAGTTACGGGGGCCATCAGCCCCAGCATTTT.

The CDR3 loop is CASSYSETQYF. The CDR3 DNA reads as TGTGCCAGCAGTTACTCAGAGACCCAGTACTTC. V usage is TRBV6-5 and J usage is TRBJ2-5; no definite D call. Trimming left V 0 bases short and J 4 bases short, with 0 bases between. The CDR3 contains 11 residues. Germline CDR1 and CDR2: MNHEY and SVGAGI.

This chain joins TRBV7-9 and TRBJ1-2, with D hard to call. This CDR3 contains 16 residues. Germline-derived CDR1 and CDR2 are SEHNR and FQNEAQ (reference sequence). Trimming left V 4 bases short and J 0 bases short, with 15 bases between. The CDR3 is CASSSIDRFPNYGYTF. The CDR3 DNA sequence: TGTGCCAGCAGCTCTATAGACCGCTTCCCTAACTATGGCTACACCTTC.

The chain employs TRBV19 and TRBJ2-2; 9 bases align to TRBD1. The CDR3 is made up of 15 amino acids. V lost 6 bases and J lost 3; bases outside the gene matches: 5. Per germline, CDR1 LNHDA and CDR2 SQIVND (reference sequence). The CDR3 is CASRWDRADTGELFF. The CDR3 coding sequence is TGTGCCAGTAGATGGGACAGGGCAGACACCGGGGAGCTGTTTTTT.

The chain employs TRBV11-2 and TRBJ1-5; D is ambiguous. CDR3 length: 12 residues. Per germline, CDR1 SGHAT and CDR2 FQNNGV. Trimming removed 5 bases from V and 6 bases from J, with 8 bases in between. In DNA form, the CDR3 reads TGTGCCAGCAGCCATTTCCTTCAGCCCCAGCATTTT. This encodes CASSHFLQPQHF.

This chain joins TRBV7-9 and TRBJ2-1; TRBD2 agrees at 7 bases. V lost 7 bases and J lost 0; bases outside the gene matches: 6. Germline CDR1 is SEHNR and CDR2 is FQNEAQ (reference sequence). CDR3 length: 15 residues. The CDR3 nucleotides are TGTGCCAGCAACATCGGCGGGAGCTCCTACAATGAGCAGTTCTTC. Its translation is CASNIGGSSYNEQFF.

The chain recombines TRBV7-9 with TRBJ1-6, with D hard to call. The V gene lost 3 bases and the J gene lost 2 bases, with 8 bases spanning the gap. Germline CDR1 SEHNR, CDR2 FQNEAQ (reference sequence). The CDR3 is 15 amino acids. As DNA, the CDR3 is TGTGCCAGCAGCTTGGCGGAGACCTATAATTCACCCCTCCACTTT. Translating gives CASSLAETYNSPLHF.

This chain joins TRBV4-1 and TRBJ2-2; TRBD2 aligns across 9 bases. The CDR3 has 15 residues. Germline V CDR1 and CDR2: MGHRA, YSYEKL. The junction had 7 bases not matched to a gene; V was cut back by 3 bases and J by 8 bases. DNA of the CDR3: TGCGCCAGCAGCCAGGGTAGCGGGAGTGGGGGGGAGCTGTTTTTT. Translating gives CASSQGSGSGGELFF.

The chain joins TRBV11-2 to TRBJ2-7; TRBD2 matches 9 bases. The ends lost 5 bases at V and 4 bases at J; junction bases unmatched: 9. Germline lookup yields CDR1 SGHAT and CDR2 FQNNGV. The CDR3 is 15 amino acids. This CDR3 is CASSPRGSGRYEQYF. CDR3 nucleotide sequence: TGTGCCAGCAGCCCTCGGGGTAGCGGGAGATACGAGCAGTACTTC.

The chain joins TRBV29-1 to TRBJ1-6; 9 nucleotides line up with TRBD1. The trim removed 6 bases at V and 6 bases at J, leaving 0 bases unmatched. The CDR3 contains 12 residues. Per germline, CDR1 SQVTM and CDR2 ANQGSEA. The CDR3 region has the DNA TGCAGCGTGGGACAGGGTAATTCACCCCTCCACTTT. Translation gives CSVGQGNSPLHF.

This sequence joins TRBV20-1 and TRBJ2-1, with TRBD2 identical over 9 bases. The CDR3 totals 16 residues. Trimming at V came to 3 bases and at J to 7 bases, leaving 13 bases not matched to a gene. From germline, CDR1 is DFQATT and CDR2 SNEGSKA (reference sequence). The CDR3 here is CSASDLAGGPGNEQFF. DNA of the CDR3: TGCAGTGCTAGTGATTTGGCGGGAGGGCCCGGTAATGAGCAGTTCTTC.

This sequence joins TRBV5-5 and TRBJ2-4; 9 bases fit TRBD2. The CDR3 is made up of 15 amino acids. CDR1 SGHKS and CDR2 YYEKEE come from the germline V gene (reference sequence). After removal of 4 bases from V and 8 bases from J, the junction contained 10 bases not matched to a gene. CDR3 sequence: CASSPSGGSGDIQYF. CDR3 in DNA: TGTGCCAGCAGCCCGAGCGGGGGGTCCGGGGACATTCAGTACTTC.

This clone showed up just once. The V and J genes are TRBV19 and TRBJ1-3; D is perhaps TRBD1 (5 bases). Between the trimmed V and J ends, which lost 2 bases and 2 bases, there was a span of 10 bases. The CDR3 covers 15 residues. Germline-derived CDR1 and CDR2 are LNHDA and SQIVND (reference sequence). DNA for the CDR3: TGTGCCAGTAGTATACAACAGGATCCTGGAAACACCATATATTTT. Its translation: CASSIQQDPGNTIYF.

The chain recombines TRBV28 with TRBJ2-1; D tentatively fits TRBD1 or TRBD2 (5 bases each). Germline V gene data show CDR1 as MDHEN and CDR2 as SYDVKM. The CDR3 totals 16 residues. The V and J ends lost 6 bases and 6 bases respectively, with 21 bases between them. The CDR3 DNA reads TGTGCCAGCAGCCCAAATGGGACCCCGAGGATCAATGAGCAGTTCTTC. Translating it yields CASSPNGTPRINEQFF. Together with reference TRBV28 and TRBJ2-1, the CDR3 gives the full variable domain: DVKVTQSSRYLVKRTGEKVFLECVQDMDHENMFWYRQDPGLGLRLIYFSYDVKMKEKGDIPEGYSVSREKKERFSLILESASTNQTSMYLCASSPNGTPRINEQFFGPGTRLTVL.

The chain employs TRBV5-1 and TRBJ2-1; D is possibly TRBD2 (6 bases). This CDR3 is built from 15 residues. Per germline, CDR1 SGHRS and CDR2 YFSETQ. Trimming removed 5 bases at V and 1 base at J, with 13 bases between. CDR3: CASSQLAVSYNEQFF. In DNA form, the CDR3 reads TGCGCCAGCAGTCAACTAGCCGTTTCCTACAATGAGCAGTTCTTC.

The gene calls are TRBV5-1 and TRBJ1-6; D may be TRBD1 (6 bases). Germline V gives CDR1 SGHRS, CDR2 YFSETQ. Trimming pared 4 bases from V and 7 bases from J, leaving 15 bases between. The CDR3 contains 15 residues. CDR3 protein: CASSPIRQGNSPLHF. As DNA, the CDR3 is TGCGCCAGCAGCCCAATCCGGCAGGGGAATTCACCCCTCCACTTT.

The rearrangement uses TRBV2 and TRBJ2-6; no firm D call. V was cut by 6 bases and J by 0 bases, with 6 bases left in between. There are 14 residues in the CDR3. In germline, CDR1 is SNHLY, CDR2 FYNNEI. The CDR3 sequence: CASRSRSGANVLTF. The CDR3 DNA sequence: TGTGCCAGCAGGAGCCGCTCTGGGGCCAACGTCCTGACTTTC. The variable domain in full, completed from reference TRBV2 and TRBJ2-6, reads EPEVTQTPSHQVTQMGQEVILRCVPISNHLYFYWYRQILGQKVEFLVSFYNNEISEKSEIFDDQFSVERPDGSNFTLKIRSTKLEDSAMYFCASRSRSGANVLTFGAGSRLTVL.

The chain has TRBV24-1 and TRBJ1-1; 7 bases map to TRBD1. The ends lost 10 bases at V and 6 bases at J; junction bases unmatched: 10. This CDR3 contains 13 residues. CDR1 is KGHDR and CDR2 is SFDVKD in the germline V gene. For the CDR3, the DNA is TGTGCCACTAGGGACAGACAGCGCCCTGAAGCTTTCTTT. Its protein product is CATRDRQRPEAFF.

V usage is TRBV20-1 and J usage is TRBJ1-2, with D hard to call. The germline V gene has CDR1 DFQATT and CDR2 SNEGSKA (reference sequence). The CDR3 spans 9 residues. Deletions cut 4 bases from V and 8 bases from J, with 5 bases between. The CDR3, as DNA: TGCAGTGCTAAGGGAGGCTACACCTTC. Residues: CSAKGGYTF.

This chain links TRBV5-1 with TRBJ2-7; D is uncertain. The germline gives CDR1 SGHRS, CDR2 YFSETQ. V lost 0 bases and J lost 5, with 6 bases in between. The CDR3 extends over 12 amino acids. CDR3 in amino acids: CASSLVIDEQYF. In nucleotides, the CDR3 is TGCGCCAGCAGCTTGGTAATCGACGAGCAGTACTTC.

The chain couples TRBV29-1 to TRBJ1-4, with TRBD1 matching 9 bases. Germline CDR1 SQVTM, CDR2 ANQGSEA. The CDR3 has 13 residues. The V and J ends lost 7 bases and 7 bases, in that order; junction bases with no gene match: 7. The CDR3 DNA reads TGCAGCGCCTCTAAGGACAGGGGTGAAAAACTGTTTTTT. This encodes CSASKDRGEKLFF. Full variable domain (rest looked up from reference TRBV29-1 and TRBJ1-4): SAVISQKPSRDICQRGTSLTIQCQVDSQVTMMFWYRQQPGQSLTLIATANQGSEATYESGFVIDKFPISRPNLTFSTLTVSNMSPEDSSIYLCSASKDRGEKLFFGSGTQLSVL.

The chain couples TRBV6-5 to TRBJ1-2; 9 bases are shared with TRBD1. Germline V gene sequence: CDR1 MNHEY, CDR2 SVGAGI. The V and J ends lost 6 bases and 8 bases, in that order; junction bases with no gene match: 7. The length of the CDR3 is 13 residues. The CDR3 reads CASSLRTGVGYTF. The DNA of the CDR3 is TGTGCCAGCAGCCTACGGACAGGGGTAGGCTACACCTTC.

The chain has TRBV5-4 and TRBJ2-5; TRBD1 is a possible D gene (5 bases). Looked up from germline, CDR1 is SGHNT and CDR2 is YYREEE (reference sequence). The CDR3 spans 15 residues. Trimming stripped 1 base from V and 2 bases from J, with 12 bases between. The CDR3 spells CASSLSQGPQETQYF. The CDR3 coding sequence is TGTGCCAGCAGCTTGTCGCAGGGCCCACAAGAGACCCAGTACTTC.

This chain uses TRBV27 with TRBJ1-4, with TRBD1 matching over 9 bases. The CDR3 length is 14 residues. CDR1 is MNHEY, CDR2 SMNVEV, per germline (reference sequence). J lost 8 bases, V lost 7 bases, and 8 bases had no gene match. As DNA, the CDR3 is TGTGCCAGCAAACCACAGGGGGCCGAGGAAAAACTGTTTTTT. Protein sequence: CASKPQGAEEKLFF. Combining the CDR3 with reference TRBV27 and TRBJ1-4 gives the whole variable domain EAQVTQNPRYLITVTGKKLTVTCSQNMNHEYMSWYRQDPGLGLRQIYYSMNVEVTDKGDVPEGYKVSRKEKRNFPLILESPSPNQTSLYFCASKPQGAEEKLFFGSGTQLSVL.